This is a list of T cell receptor beta chains from one sample in a study of blood T cell repertoires in COVID-19. Sequencing was performed with immunoSEQ multiplex PCR; in TCRdb, only in-frame clones are kept and a portion is missing. The sample lists roughly 70,000 clones, roughly 77% occurring once. The sequenced sample was peripheral blood. The receptors here all came from a woman aged 70-85 years with acute or convalescent COVID-19. CDR3s include the opening cysteine and the closing phenylalanine or tryptophan. The D gene is left open where the match is weak. Not every row has a clone size; where given, it reads once, few, many or a size class.

V	J	D	size	DNA	CDR3
TRBV4-1	TRBJ1-6	.	.	TGCGCCAGCAGCCAAGAACAAGTGGCTCTCTCCTATAATTCACCCCTCCACTTT	CASSQEQVALSYNSPLHF
TRBV30	TRBJ1-1	.	.	TGTGCCTGGAGTTCACAGGCCATGAACACTGAAGCTTTCTTT	CAWSSQAMNTEAFF
TRBV6-5	TRBJ2-5	TRBD1	.	TGTGCCAGCAGTACCCACAGGGGGCAACAAGAGACCCAGTACTTC	CASSTHRGQQETQYF
TRBV19	TRBJ2-5	TRBD2	few	TGTGCCAGTAGTCAACCTAGCGGGGGGGCTTATGAGACCCAGTACTTC	CASSQPSGGAYETQYF
TRBV2	TRBJ1-6	TRBD1	many	TGTGCCAGCAGTGAGGATCGGGACAGTGGCTCACCCCTCCACTTT	CASSEDRDSGSPLHF
TRBV5-1	TRBJ1-2	.	.	TGCGCCAGCAGCTTGGATCTTGACCCGGGTCGAGGCGGCTACACCTTC	CASSLDLDPGRGGYTF
TRBV2	TRBJ1-2	.	.	TGTGCCAGCAGTGTTCTGAGGGCTGAGGGCTACACCTTC	CASSVLRAEGYTF
TRBV29-1	TRBJ2-7	.	.	TGCAGCGTTGAAGGGCGTACTAGAACCGAGCAGTACTTC	CSVEGRTRTEQYF
TRBV6-5	TRBJ1-4	.	once	TGTGCCAGCAGTCCCCAGCAGGTTCTAAATGAAAAACTGTTTTTT	CASSPQQVLNEKLFF
TRBV18	TRBJ1-1	TRBD1	.	TGTGCCAGCTCACGGGGGCAGGGGGCCACTGAAGCTTTCTTT	CASSRGQGATEAFF
TRBV19	TRBJ1-1	TRBD1	.	TGTGCCAGTGGGGGCGGGACAGGACGAAGGAGCACTGAAGCTTTCTTT	CASGGGTGRRSTEAFF
TRBV30	TRBJ2-1	TRBD1	.	TGTGCCTGGGACTGGACAGGGGTCAATGAGCAGTTCTTC	CAWDWTGVNEQFF
TRBV28	TRBJ1-1	.	.	TGTGCCAGCAGTTTTTACGGGATTAACACTGAAGCTTTCTTT	CASSFYGINTEAFF
TRBV9	TRBJ1-4	TRBD1	medium-sized	TGTGCCAGCAGCCCCGAGGACAGGGGGCATGGAGAAAAACTGTTTTTT	CASSPEDRGHGEKLFF
TRBV11-2	TRBJ2-7	.	.	TGTGCCAGCAGCTTAGATACCCGGGTCGAGCAGTACTTC	CASSLDTRVEQYF
TRBV3-1/TRBV3-2	TRBJ2-1	.	.	TGTGCCAGCAGCCAAGACAAATTCTCCTACAATGAGCAGTTCTTC	CASSQDKFSYNEQFF
TRBV5-6	TRBJ2-7	.	.	TGTGCCAGCAGCTTTCGTTACAGTCTGGCCGGGGACGAGCAGTACTTC	CASSFRYSLAGDEQYF
TRBV14	TRBJ1-4	.	.	TGTGCCAGCAGTCGCCGGGAAAGCAGCCTCATACACTTTAATGAAAAACTGTTTTTT	CASSRRESSLIHFNEKLFF
TRBV6-5	TRBJ2-3	TRBD2	.	TGTGCCAGCAAGAGACTAGCGGACACAGATACGCAGTATTTT	CASKRLADTDTQYF
TRBV7-9	TRBJ2-2	.	.	TGTGCCAGCAGCCAAACAAACACCGGGGAGCTGTTTTTT	CASSQTNTGELFF
TRBV27	TRBJ2-7	.	.	TGTGCCAGCAGTTTATCAGGGGTTGCCCGCTTAAATTACGAGCAGTACTTC	CASSLSGVARLNYEQYF
TRBV7-8	TRBJ2-3	TRBD2	.	TGTGCCAGCAGCTTGGGGACTAGCGGGAAGGCAGATACGCAGTATTTT	CASSLGTSGKADTQYF
TRBV19	TRBJ2-1	.	few	TGTGCCAGTAGTATCGGAACGCTGGGGAGCTCCTACAATGAGCAGTTCTTC	CASSIGTLGSSYNEQFF
TRBV6-5	TRBJ1-3	.	.	TGTGCCAGCAGTTACTCTACAGGCGACTCTGGAAACACCATATATTTT	CASSYSTGDSGNTIYF
TRBV6-5	TRBJ1-1	TRBD1	.	TGTGCCAGCCTTACAGGGGGCGGTCGCACTGAAGCTTTCTTT	CASLTGGGRTEAFF
TRBV20-1	TRBJ2-7	.	.	TGCAGTGCTAGAGACTACTACGAGCAGTACTTC	CSARDYYEQYF
TRBV27	TRBJ2-7	TRBD1	.	TGTGCCAGCAGTACAACCGGGACAGGGGCCGAGCAGTACTTC	CASSTTGTGAEQYF
TRBV7-2	TRBJ1-5	.	few	TGTGCCAGCAGCACCCCAGGGTCATTCTCTCAGCCCCAGCATTTT	CASSTPGSFSQPQHF
TRBV11-2	TRBJ1-2	TRBD1	.	TGTGCCAGCAGCTCTTCCGGGACAGGGTCTTGGGGCTACACCTTC	CASSSSGTGSWGYTF
TRBV7-8	TRBJ2-5	TRBD1	once	TGTGCCAGCAGCGTGGACAGGGTCCAAGAGACCCAGTACTTC	CASSVDRVQETQYF
TRBV11-2	TRBJ2-6	TRBD1	.	TGTGCCAGCAGCCAATCCGGGACAGGACTTTTGGGGGCCAACGTCCTGACTTTC	CASSQSGTGLLGANVLTF
TRBV7-2	TRBJ1-2	TRBD1	.	TGTGCCAGCAGCTTATGGGGGACAGGCCTCTATGGCTACACCTTC	CASSLWGTGLYGYTF
TRBV2	TRBJ1-5	.	.	TGTGCCAGCAGTCCTCAGCCAGGACTGAGTCAGCCCCAGCATTTT	CASSPQPGLSQPQHF
TRBV2	TRBJ1-1	.	once	TGTGCCAGCAGTGGGGGGGGAGTGAACACTGAAGCTTTCTTT	CASSGGGVNTEAFF
TRBV15	TRBJ2-5	TRBD1	.	TGTGCCACCAGCAGAGTCAGGGGGCTAGAGACCCAGTACTTC	CATSRVRGLETQYF
TRBV6-5	TRBJ1-1	.	few	TGTGCCAGCAGCCTGAAGACAGTCTACACTGAAGCTTTCTTT	CASSLKTVYTEAFF
TRBV9	TRBJ1-4	.	.	TGTGCCAGCAGCGTTTCAGGGTCGCCTAATGAAAAACTGTTTTTT	CASSVSGSPNEKLFF
TRBV28	TRBJ1-6	.	.	TGTGCCAGCAGTTTTTTCCGGGGGGCAGGCGATTCACCCCTCCACTTT	CASSFFRGAGDSPLHF
TRBV5-1	TRBJ1-2	.	.	TGCGCCAGCAGCCTAACCTGGGACACCTCCTATGGCTACACCTTC	CASSLTWDTSYGYTF
TRBV28	TRBJ2-1	TRBD1	few	TGTGCCAGCAGTTTGGGCAGGGGGCTGGGTGAGCAGTTCTTC	CASSLGRGLGEQFF
TRBV6-1	TRBJ1-1	TRBD1	.	TGTGCCAGCAGTGAGCCCCGACAGGGGACGACTGAAGCTTTCTTT	CASSEPRQGTTEAFF
TRBV5-1	TRBJ1-6	TRBD1	.	TGCGCCAGCAGCTTGGGGACAGGGGGGACCTATTCACCCCTCCACTTT	CASSLGTGGTYSPLHF
TRBV27	TRBJ2-3	.	.	TGTGCCAGCAGTTCCGGGTTCGGCTTCTCGACGACCCTCGATACGCAGTATTTT	CASSSGFGFSTTLDTQYF
TRBV29-1	TRBJ2-7	TRBD1	medium-sized	TGCAGCGCTTTGGCCGGGACAGGATCCTACGAGCAGTACTTC	CSALAGTGSYEQYF
TRBV12-5	TRBJ2-3	.	.	TGTGCTAGTCAACCCGGGTCGCCTTTGGATACGCAGTATTTT	CASQPGSPLDTQYF